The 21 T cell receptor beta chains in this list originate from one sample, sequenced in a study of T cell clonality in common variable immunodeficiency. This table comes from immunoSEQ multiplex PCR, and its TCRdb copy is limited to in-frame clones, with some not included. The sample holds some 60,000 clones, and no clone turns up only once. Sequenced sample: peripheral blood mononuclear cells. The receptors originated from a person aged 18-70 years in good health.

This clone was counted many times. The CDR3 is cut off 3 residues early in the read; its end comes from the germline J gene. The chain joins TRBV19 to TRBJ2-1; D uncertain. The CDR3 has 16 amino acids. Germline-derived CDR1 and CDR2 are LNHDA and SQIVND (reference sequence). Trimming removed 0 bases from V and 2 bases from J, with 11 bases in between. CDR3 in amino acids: CASSIDSSFPYNEQFF. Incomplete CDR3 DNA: TGTGCCAGTAGTATAGATAGTAGTTTCCCCTACAATGAG.

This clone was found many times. The CDR3 loop is CSARARKRDRGSEQYF. The covered CDR3 bases are TGCAGTGCTAGAGCCCGGAAGCGGGACAGGGGGTCCGAG. V and J are TRBV20-1 and TRBJ2-7, with TRBD1 matching over 11 bases. Read data end 3 residues before the CDR3 end; the end is taken from the germline J gene. V lost 1 base to trimming and J lost 6 bases; unmatched junction nucleotides: 11. The germline gives CDR1 DFQATT, CDR2 SNEGSKA (reference sequence). The CDR3 covers 16 residues.

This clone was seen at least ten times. CDR3 DNA (partial): TGCAGTGCTTGGACAGGGGACGACAATGAG. Its protein product is CSAWTGDDNE. The whole CDR3 sequence reads CSAWTGDDNEQFF. The V and J genes are TRBV20-1 and TRBJ2-1, with 9 bases fitting TRBD1. The sequenced fragment ends 3 residues before the CDR3 boundary, so the rest is inferred from the germline J gene. The CDR3 extends over 13 amino acids. After removal of 5 bases from V and 5 bases from J, the junction contained 4 bases not matched to a gene. Germline V gene data show CDR1 as DFQATT and CDR2 as SNEGSKA (reference sequence).

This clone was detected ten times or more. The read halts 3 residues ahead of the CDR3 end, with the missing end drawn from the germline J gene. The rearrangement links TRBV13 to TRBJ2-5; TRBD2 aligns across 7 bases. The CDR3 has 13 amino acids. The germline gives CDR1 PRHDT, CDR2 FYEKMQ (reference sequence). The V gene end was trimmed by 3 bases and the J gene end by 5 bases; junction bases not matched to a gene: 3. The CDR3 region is CASSLRGSETQYF. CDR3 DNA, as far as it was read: TGTGCCAGCAGCTTGCGGGGGAGCGAGACC. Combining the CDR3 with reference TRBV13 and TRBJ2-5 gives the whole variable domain AAGVIQSPRHLIKEKRETATLKCYPIPRHDTVYWYQQGPGQDPQFLISFYEKMQSDKGSIPDRFSAQQFSDYHSELNMSSLELGDSALYFCASSLRGSETQYFGPGTRLLVL.

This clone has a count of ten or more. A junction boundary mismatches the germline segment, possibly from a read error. CDR3 DNA (partial): TGTGCTAGCAGTCCTCTCCTCTTCGACAGGGCGAACACTGAA. It yields the protein CASSPLLFDRANTE. The entire CDR3 protein is CASSPLLFDRANTEAFF. J is TRBJ1-1 and V is TRBV7-7, with TRBD1 identical over 7 bases. The read halts 3 residues ahead of the CDR3 end, with the missing end drawn from the germline J gene. The CDR3 contains 17 residues. CDR1 is SSHAT and CDR2 is FNYEAQ in the germline V gene (reference sequence).

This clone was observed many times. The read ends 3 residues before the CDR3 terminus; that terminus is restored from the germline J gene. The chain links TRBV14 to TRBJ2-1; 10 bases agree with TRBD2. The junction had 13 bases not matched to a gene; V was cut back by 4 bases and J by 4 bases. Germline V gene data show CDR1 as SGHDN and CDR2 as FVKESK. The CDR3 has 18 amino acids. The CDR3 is CASSRQQREGLGYNEQFF. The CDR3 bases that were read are TGTGCCAGCAGCCGTCAACAGCGGGAGGGCCTCGGGTACAATGAG.

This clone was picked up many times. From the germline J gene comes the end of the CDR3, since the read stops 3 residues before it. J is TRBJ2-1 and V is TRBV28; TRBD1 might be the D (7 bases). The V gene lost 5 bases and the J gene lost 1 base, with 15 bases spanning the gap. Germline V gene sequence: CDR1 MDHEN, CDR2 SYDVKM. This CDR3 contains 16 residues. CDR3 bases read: TGTGCCAGCAGTCCCCTGGAGGGGGCTTCCTACAATGAG. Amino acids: CASSPLEGASYNE. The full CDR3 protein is CASSPLEGASYNEQFF.

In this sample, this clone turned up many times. CDR3 DNA (partial): TGCGCCAGCAGCTCACAGGGGGGAGAAGAGACC. Translation gives CASSSQGGEET. The CDR3 as a whole reads CASSSQGGEETQYF. The genes are TRBV5-1 and TRBJ2-5; 8 nucleotides match TRBD1. The read stops 3 residues short of the end of the CDR3; the missing end is completed from the germline J gene. Germline CDR1 is SGHRS and CDR2 is YFSETQ. The CDR3 sequence is 14 residues long. Trimming cost V 3 bases and J 3 bases; bases outside gene matches: 4.

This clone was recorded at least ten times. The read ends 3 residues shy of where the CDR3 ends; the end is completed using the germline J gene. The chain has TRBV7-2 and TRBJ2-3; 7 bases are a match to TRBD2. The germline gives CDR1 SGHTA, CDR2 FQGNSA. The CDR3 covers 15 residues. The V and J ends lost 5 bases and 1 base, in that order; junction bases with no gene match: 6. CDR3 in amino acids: CASSLRGERTDTQYF. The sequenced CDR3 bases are TGTGCCAGCAGCCTCCGGGGGGAACGCACAGATACG.

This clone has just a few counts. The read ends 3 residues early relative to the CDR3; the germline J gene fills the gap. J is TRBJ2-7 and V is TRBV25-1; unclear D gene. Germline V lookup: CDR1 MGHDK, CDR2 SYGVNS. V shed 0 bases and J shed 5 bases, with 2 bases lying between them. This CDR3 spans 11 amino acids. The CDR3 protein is CASSEYNEQYF. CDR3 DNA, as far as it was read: TGTGCCAGCAGTGAATACAACGAG.

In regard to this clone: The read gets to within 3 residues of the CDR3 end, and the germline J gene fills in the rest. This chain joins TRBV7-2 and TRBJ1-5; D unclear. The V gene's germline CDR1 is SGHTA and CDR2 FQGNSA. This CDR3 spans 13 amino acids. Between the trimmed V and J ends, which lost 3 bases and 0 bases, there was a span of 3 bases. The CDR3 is CASSFNSNQPQHF. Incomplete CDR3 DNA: TGTGCCAGCAGCTTTAATAGCAATCAGCCC.

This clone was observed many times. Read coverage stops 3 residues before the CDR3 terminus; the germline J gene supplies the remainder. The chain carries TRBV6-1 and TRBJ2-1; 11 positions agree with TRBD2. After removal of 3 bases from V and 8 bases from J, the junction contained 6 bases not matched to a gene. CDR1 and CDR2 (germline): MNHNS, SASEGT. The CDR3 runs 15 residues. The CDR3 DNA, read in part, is TGTGCCAGCAGTGACACTAGCGGGAGTATCGATGAG. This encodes CASSDTSGSIDE. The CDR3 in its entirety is CASSDTSGSIDEQFF.

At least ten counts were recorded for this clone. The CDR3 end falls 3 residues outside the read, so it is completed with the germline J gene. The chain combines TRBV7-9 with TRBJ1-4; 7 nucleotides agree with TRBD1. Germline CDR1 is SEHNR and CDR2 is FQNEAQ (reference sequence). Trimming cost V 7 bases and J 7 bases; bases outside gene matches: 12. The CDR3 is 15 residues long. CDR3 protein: CASTTGAFGSEKLFF. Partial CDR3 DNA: TGTGCCAGCACAACAGGGGCCTTCGGAAGTGAAAAA.

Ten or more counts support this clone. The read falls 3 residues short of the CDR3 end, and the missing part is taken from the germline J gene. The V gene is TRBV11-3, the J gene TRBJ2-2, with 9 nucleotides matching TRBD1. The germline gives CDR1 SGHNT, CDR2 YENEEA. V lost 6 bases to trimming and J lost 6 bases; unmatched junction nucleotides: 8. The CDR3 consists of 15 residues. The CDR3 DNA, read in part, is TGTGCCAGCAGTTATCACACAGGGGGCCCCGGGGAG. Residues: CASSYHTGGPGE. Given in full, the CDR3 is CASSYHTGGPGELFF.

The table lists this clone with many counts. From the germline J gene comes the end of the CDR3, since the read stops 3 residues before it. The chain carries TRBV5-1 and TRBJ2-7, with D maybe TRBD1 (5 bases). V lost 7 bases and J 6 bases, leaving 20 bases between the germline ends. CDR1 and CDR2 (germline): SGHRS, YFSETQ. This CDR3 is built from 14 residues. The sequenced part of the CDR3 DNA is TGCGCCAGCGCCGCTCTGGACAAGAAAAGCGAG. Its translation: CASAALDKKSE. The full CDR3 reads CASAALDKKSEQYF.

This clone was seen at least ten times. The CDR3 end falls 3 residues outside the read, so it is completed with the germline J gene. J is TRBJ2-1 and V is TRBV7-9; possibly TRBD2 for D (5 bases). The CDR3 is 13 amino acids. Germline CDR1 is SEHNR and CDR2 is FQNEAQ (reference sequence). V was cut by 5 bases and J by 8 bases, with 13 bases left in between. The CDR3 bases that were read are TGTGCCAGCAGCGTAGAGGGTTGGGATGAG. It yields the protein CASSVEGWDE. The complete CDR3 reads CASSVEGWDEQFF.

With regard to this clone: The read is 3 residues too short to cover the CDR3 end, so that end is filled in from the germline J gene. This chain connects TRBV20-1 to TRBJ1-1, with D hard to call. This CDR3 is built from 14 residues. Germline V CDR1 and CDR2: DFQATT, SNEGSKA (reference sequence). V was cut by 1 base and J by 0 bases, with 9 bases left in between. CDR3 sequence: CSARGHSVNTEAFF. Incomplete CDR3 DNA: TGCAGTGCTAGAGGACATTCCGTGAACACTGAA.

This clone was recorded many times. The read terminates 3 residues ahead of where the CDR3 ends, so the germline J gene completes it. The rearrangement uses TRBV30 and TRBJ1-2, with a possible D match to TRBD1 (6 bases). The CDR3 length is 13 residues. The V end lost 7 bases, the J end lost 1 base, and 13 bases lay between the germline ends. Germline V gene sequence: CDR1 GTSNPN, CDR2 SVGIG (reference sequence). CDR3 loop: CASTGPINYGYTF. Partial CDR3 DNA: TGTGCCTCCACAGGGCCGATTAACTATGGC.

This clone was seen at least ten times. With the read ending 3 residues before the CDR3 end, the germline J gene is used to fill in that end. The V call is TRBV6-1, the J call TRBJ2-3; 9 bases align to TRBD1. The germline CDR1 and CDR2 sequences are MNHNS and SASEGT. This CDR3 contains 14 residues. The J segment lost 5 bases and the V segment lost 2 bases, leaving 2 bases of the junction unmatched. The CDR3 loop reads CASSETGGQDTQYF. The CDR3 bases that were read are TGTGCCAGCAGTGAAACAGGGGGCCAAGATACG.

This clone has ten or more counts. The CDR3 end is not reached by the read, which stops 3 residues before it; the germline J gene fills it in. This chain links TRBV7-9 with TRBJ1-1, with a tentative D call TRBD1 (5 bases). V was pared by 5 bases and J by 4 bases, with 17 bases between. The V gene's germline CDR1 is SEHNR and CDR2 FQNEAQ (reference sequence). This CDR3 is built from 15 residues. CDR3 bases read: TGTGCCAGCAGCCCCAGTGGGGGGAGCATCACTGAA. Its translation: CASSPSGGSITE. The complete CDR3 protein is CASSPSGGSITEAFF.

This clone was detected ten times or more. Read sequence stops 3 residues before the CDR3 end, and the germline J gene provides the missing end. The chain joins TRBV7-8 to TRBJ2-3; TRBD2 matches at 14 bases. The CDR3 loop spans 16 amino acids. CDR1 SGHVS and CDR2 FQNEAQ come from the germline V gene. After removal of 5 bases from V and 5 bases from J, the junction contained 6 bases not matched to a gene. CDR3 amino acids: CASSPGTSGSRDTQYF. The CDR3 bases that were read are TGTGCCAGCAGCCCGGGGACTAGCGGGAGTAGAGATACG.